This TCR beta chain stems from a study of shared clonotypes between healthy human individuals. In the study overall: A donor's plate count was three for CD4 naive and three for CD4 memory; CD8 naive had two and CD8 memory one. Study-wide findings and caveats: It was anticipated that sequencing depth would influence how many clonotypes donors shared.

Running of the assay took place at deep level. Profiling relied on immunoSEQ multiplex PCR, and the TCRdb table lists in-frame clones only, not all of them. The sample holds some 1 million clones, about 75% seen once. To note about this clone: The antigen is not known.

The study separated CD4+ cells into CD45RA+ naive and CD45RA-negative memory subsets. Germline V gene lookup returns CDR1 SEHNR and CDR2 FQNEAQ (reference sequence). V dropped 3 bases and J dropped 8 bases, with 13 bases sitting between them. This CDR3 region has 14 residues. The chain recombines TRBV7-9 with TRBJ1-4, with D hard to call. The receptor's source is a man between 18 and 35 years old in good health. What was sequenced was memory CD4+ T cells sorted from blood. Indicated subset: CD45RA-negative fraction. The CDR3 region has the DNA TGTGCCAGCAGCTTGGGTGAAGGGCGGGAAAAACTGTTTTTT. Protein sequence: CASSLGEGREKLFF.